Each of the 6 T cell receptor beta chains below was sequenced from the same sample in a study of OX40 agonist ivuxolimab in advanced cancers. Clones were sequenced by immunoSEQ multiplex PCR, and TCRdb holds only the in-frame ones, with some missing. The sample contains about 50,000 clones, about 88% of which appear only once. Here the sequenced sample was CD4+ or CD8+ T cells sorted from blood, taken in a trial of the OX40 agonist ivuxolimab. The receptor source for this set is an adult with an advanced solid tumor such as melanoma, head and neck, liver or kidney cancer.

V is TRBV9 and J is TRBJ2-2, with 8 bases that match TRBD2. The J segment lost 5 bases and the V segment lost 2 bases, leaving 5 bases of the junction unmatched. Germline lookup yields CDR1 SGDLS and CDR2 YYNGEE. The CDR3 has 15 amino acids. CDR3 loop: CASSVGLAPTGELFF. CDR3 in DNA: TGTGCCAGCAGCGTCGGACTAGCCCCGACCGGGGAGCTGTTTTTT.

The CDR3 region is CASSPGGGRYEQYF. CDR3 bases: TGTGCCAGCAGCCCAGGGGGGGGGAGGTACGAGCAGTACTTC. The V and J genes are TRBV14 and TRBJ2-7; D assignment may be TRBD1 or TRBD2 (7 bases each). Trimming pared 4 bases from V and 4 bases from J, leaving 14 bases between. The germline V gene encodes CDR1 SGHDN and CDR2 FVKESK. This CDR3 spans 14 amino acids.

J is TRBJ2-7 and V is TRBV14; no firm D call. Trimming took 5 bases from V and 11 from J, leaving 13 bases between them. The CDR3 runs 11 residues. Germline values: CDR1 SGHDN, CDR2 FVKESK. CDR3 bases: TGTGCCAGCAGCGCAGGCGGCAGGAAGTACTTC. Translating gives CASSAGGRKYF. Full variable domain (outside the CDR3, taken from reference TRBV14 and TRBJ2-7): EAGVTQFPSHSVIEKGQTVTLRCDPISGHDNLYWYRRVMGKEIKFLLHFVKESKQDESGMPNNRFLAERTGGTYSTLKVQPAELEDSGVYFCASSAGGRKYFGPGTRLTVT.

The chain uses TRBV7-2 and TRBJ2-7, with 7 bases fitting TRBD2. The germline CDR1 and CDR2 sequences are SGHTA and FQGNSA. J was trimmed by 3 bases and V by 5 bases; bases with no gene match: 7. This CDR3 comprises 14 residues. The DNA for the CDR3 is TGTGCCAGCAGCCTCAGCGGGAACCACTACGAGCAGTACTTC. Translated, it gives CASSLSGNHYEQYF.

The rearrangement joins TRBV7-8 to TRBJ2-7; 9 bases are shared with TRBD1. CDR3 size: 14 residues. V lost 3 bases to trimming and J lost 7 bases; unmatched junction nucleotides: 7. Germline V lookup: CDR1 SGHVS, CDR2 FQNEAQ. The CDR3 sequence: CASSFLDRGNEQYF. CDR3 nucleotides: TGTGCCAGCAGCTTCCTAGACAGGGGGAATGAGCAGTACTTC.

On this clone itself: Other DNA sequences within the sample encode an identical CDR3. The chain employs TRBV6-1 and TRBJ2-2; tentatively, D is TRBD2 (6 bases). Looked up from germline, CDR1 is MNHNS and CDR2 is SASEGT. CDR3 size: 15 residues. Trimming removed 2 bases at V and 7 bases at J, with 14 bases between. The CDR3 nucleotides read TGTGCCAGCAGTGAAAGGAGGAGGGTAGTCGGGGAGCTGTTTTTT. This sequence encodes CASSERRRVVGELFF.